This T cell receptor (beta chain) appears in the sequencing data of a study of blood T cell repertoires in COVID-19. Study in general: Samples representing acute and convalescent COVID-19 were sourced from the United States, Italy and Spain.

Enrollment of patients from Seattle took place during active infection, with longitudinal follow-up. This CDR3 region has 20 residues. J was trimmed by 0 bases and V by 2 bases; bases with no gene match: 18. Germline V CDR1 and CDR2: MDHEN, SYDVKM. Original processing notes: Cell counts per sample came from amplifying reference gene primers. TCRdb keeps only in-frame clones here, not all; method: immunoSEQ multiplex PCR. That table supplies the V and J calls and clone size; D and trimming were determined from the DNA. Among approximately 170,000 clones listed, around 85% were seen once. The TCR was taken from an older man with COVID-19, enrolled during active disease. This chain joins TRBV28 and TRBJ2-7; 8 nucleotides align to TRBD1. Sequenced material: peripheral blood. Written as DNA, the CDR3 is TGTGCCAGCAGTTTAGCCCCTGGGACAGGCGGACCCTACCTCTCCTACGAGCAGTACTTC. Protein product: CASSLAPGTGGPYLSYEQYF.